Each of the 20 T cell receptor beta chains below was sequenced from the same sample in a study of OX40 agonist ivuxolimab in advanced cancers. The library was obtained by the immunoSEQ multiplex PCR assay. In its TCRdb copy, this immuneACCESS table keeps in-frame sequences only and misses some clones. Where compared with another copy, unresolved V genes explain less than half of these, and the others have no known cause. The sample table lists more than 75,000 clones, roughly 93% of them with a count of one. Together, the top ten hold 0.71% of the sample. The specimen comprised CD4+ or CD8+ T cells sorted from blood, sampled in a trial of the OX40 agonist ivuxolimab. Receptor source: an adult with an advanced solid tumor such as melanoma, head and neck, liver or kidney cancer.

This chain uses TRBV9 with TRBJ2-2; D is perhaps TRBD2 (5 bases). The germline gives CDR1 SGDLS, CDR2 YYNGEE. Trimming took off 0 bases at V and 3 bases at J, with 12 bases between the two ends. The length of the CDR3 is 16 residues. The CDR3 DNA sequence: TGTGCCAGCAGCGTAGGTGGGCGGGTGGACACCGGGGAGCTGTTTTTT. This gives the protein CASSVGGRVDTGELFF.

The gene calls are TRBV18 and TRBJ2-6, with 7 bases identical to TRBD1. This CDR3 is 18 amino acids long. The germline V gene encodes CDR1 KGHSH and CDR2 LQKENI. The trim removed 2 bases at V and 0 bases at J, leaving 7 bases unmatched. CDR3 sequence (DNA): TGTGCCAGCTCACCAGCGACAGGGTACCTCTCTGGGGCCAACGTCCTGACTTTC. It codes for CASSPATGYLSGANVLTF.

The gene calls are TRBV5-1 and TRBJ2-1; TRBD2 is a possible D gene (5 bases). The V end lost 0 bases, the J end lost 3 bases, and 10 bases lay between the germline ends. Germline CDR1 reads SGHRS; CDR2 reads YFSETQ. The CDR3 covers 15 residues. This CDR3 is CASSLEPAVYNEQFF. The CDR3 DNA reads TGCGCCAGCAGCTTGGAGCCAGCGGTCTACAATGAGCAGTTCTTC.

The chain couples TRBV7-2 to TRBJ2-5, with 7 bases lining up with TRBD2. Germline V gives CDR1 SGHTA, CDR2 FQGNSA. This CDR3 spans 14 amino acids. V dropped 3 bases and J dropped 5; count of bases not matched to a gene: 6. The CDR3 protein is CASSLTSSGETQYF. As DNA, the CDR3 is TGTGCCAGCAGCTTGACTAGCTCAGGCGAGACCCAGTACTTC.

The chain recombines TRBV27 with TRBJ2-7; D is unresolved. Germline V lookup: CDR1 MNHEY, CDR2 SMNVEV (reference sequence). The CDR3 contains 13 residues. V was trimmed by 2 bases and J by 2 bases, leaving 7 bases between them. The CDR3 DNA sequence: TGTGCCAGCAGTTTAGGGGTACCCTACGAGCAGTACTTC. Translating gives CASSLGVPYEQYF.

This clone was seen once. The chain joins TRBV19 to TRBJ2-7, with 9 bases matching TRBD1. Unmatched junction bases numbered 10, after V lost 6 bases and J lost 7 bases. In germline, CDR1 is LNHDA, CDR2 SQIVND (reference sequence). This CDR3 region has 14 residues. CDR3: CASSSLDRGLEQYF. In nucleotides, the CDR3 is TGTGCCAGTAGCAGCCTGGACAGGGGCCTTGAGCAGTACTTC.

The CDR3 protein is CASSYPAGNHEQYF. CDR3 nucleotides: TGTGCCAGCAGTTATCCGGCAGGGAATCATGAGCAGTACTTC. The J gene is TRBJ2-7, the V gene TRBV5-4; D may be TRBD1 (5 bases). With 5 bases removed from V and 7 bases from J, the gap between germline ends came to 19 bases. This CDR3 has 14 amino acids. Germline V gene data show CDR1 as SGHNT and CDR2 as YYREEE (reference sequence).

The chain uses TRBV7-9 and TRBJ2-5, with TRBD1 as a possible D gene (6 bases). This CDR3 is built from 14 residues. Looked up from germline, CDR1 is SEHNR and CDR2 is FQNEAQ (reference sequence). Trimming removed 0 bases from V and 3 bases from J, with 8 bases in between. The CDR3 nucleotides are TGTGCCAGCAGCTTAGCGCAGGGGAAAGAGACCCAGTACTTC. Protein: CASSLAQGKETQYF.

This rearrangement joins TRBV28 to TRBJ1-2; the match to TRBD1 covers 7 bases. Looked up from germline, CDR1 is MDHEN and CDR2 is SYDVKM. The CDR3 runs 13 residues. J was trimmed by 0 bases and V by 10 bases; bases with no gene match: 5. CDR3 protein: CATPGQANYGYTF. CDR3 in DNA: TGTGCCACCCCCGGACAGGCTAACTATGGCTACACCTTC.

The chain couples TRBV28 to TRBJ1-2; the D is unclear. Germline lookup yields CDR1 MDHEN and CDR2 SYDVKM. V was trimmed by 6 bases and J by 4 bases, leaving 6 bases between them. This CDR3 contains 11 residues. The CDR3 bases are TGTGCCAGCAGCAACGGCTATGGCTACACCTTC. Encoded protein: CASSNGYGYTF.

This rearrangement joins TRBV7-2 to TRBJ2-3, with 7 bases lining up with TRBD1. CDR3 length equals 13 residues. Trimming removed 4 bases from V and 8 bases from J; junction bases left unmatched: 6. The germline CDR1 and CDR2 sequences are SGHTA and FQGNSA. In DNA form, the CDR3 reads TGTGCCAGCAGCTCCAGACAGGGCTCTACGCAGTATTTT. Residues: CASSSRQGSTQYF.

With regard to this clone: Other nucleotide sequences from this sample produce the same CDR3. The chain has TRBV9 and TRBJ2-1; D could derive from TRBD1 or TRBD2 (6 bases each). The CDR3 is made up of 13 amino acids. Looked up from germline, CDR1 is SGDLS and CDR2 is YYNGEE. V lost 1 base and J lost 8, with 10 bases in between. This CDR3 is CASSVRGVDEQFF. The CDR3 DNA is TGTGCCAGCAGCGTAAGGGGGGTTGATGAGCAGTTCTTC.

V gene TRBV7-2 combines with J gene TRBJ2-2; the match to TRBD2 covers 8 bases. Looked up from germline, CDR1 is SGHTA and CDR2 is FQGNSA. V shed 0 bases and J 4 bases; nucleotides not matched to a gene: 1. This CDR3 is built from 15 residues. CDR3 DNA sequence: TGTGCCAGCAGCTTAGCGACTAGCGCCACCGGGGAGCTGTTTTTT. It specifies CASSLATSATGELFF.

V and J are TRBV9 and TRBJ2-1; D is possibly TRBD2 (6 bases). From germline, CDR1 is SGDLS and CDR2 YYNGEE. The CDR3 has 15 amino acids. V was pared by 0 bases and J by 3 bases, with 10 bases between. The CDR3 sequence is CASSVAGDYYNEQFF. The DNA for the CDR3 is TGTGCCAGCAGCGTAGCGGGGGATTACTACAATGAGCAGTTCTTC.

This clone was found once. V gene TRBV6-5 combines with J gene TRBJ1-1; D may be TRBD1 (5 bases). This CDR3 is built from 13 residues. Trimming left V 5 bases short and J 5 bases short, with 12 bases between. Germline V gene data show CDR1 as MNHEY and CDR2 as SVGAGI. CDR3 coding DNA: TGTGCCAGCAGTCTACCGGGGCGGACTGAAGCTTTCTTT. It yields the protein CASSLPGRTEAFF.

The rearrangement links TRBV29-1 to TRBJ1-1, with D maybe TRBD1 (5 bases). This CDR3 has 20 residues. Germline V lookup: CDR1 SQVTM, CDR2 ANQGSEA. V shed 4 bases and J shed 3 bases, with 33 bases lying between them. CDR3: CSVVGPEARGLRGTDTEAFF. The DNA of the CDR3 is TGCAGCGTTGTGGGCCCTGAGGCTCGTGGGTTGCGGGGCACGGACACTGAAGCTTTCTTT.

The chain has TRBV11-2 and TRBJ2-5; D remains unclear. With 0 bases removed from V and 5 bases from J, the gap between germline ends came to 7 bases. CDR1 SGHAT and CDR2 FQNNGV come from the germline V gene. CDR3 length equals 13 residues. The CDR3 sequence: CASSLDAWETQYF. The CDR3 nucleotides read TGTGCCAGCAGCTTAGATGCGTGGGAGACCCAGTACTTC.

The rearrangement links TRBV28 to TRBJ2-1; TRBD2 matches at 8 bases. CDR3 length: 15 residues. Germline V gene data show CDR1 as MDHEN and CDR2 as SYDVKM. Trimming took 5 bases from V and 7 from J; bases not matched to a gene: 10. DNA for the CDR3: TGTGCCAGCAGTAGAGCGGGAGCCCTCCGGAATGAGCAGTTCTTC. Encoded protein: CASSRAGALRNEQFF.

The chain joins TRBV4-3 to TRBJ2-7, with D perhaps matching TRBD1 (6 bases). The germline V and J ends were trimmed by 0 bases and 6 bases, with 9 bases remaining between them. Germline V gene lookup returns CDR1 LGHNA and CDR2 YSLEER. The CDR3 is made up of 13 amino acids. CDR3 sequence (DNA): TGCGCCAGCAGCCAAGAATGGGGGCGCGAGCAGTACTTC. Translating gives CASSQEWGREQYF.

The chain is built from TRBV27 and TRBJ2-3, with TRBD2 matching 11 bases. Trimming took 7 bases from V and 3 from J; bases not matched to a gene: 12. CDR1 MNHEY and CDR2 SMNVEV come from the germline V gene (reference sequence). This CDR3 comprises 17 residues. The CDR3: CASTSTSGESLTDTQYF. The CDR3 DNA is TGTGCCAGCACCTCGACTAGCGGGGAGTCTTTAACAGATACGCAGTATTTT.